The sequence of this TCR beta chain was determined in a study of CD8 T cells in Susac syndrome. General study points: Clonal expansion of Susac CD8+ cells peaked in TEMRA cells, and it also peaked in active patients.

Reverse transcription of about 0.5 to 1 ug RNA used random hexamers. TCRdb independently ran MiXCR on the immunoSEQ multiplex PCR reads; one entry per CDR3 protein. Among under 90,000 distinct CDR3 sequences listed, approximately 95% were seen once. As for this clonotype: Its matching antigen is unknown. Its ends do not fully match the called genes, so a read error is possible.

Sequencing was carried out using CD8+ T cells from PBMCs. The clonotype was recovered from a human donor with Susac syndrome.

The DNA for the CDR3 is TGTGCTAGCAAGGGGAACACTGAAGCTTTCTTT. Translation gives CASKGNTEAFF. The rearrangement links TRBV5-8 to TRBJ1-1, with D unclear. This CDR3 has 11 amino acids. Germline assignment: CDR1 SGHTS and CDR2 YDEGEE.